This T cell receptor (beta chain) was captured by sequencing in a study of T cell responses to AZD1222 COVID-19 vaccine. Study-wide findings and caveats: Reports say nearly half of spike-specific TCRs go after unmutated variant regions. The study found Spike-specific TCR breadth and depth rose after two AZD1222 doses.

A word on this clone: Its antigen is not identified. One junction end does not reproduce the germline sequence, and a read error may be involved.

CDR1 is LGHNA and CDR2 is YSLEER in the germline V gene. There are 13 residues in the CDR3. The method was immunoSEQ multiplex PCR; TCRdb's version includes in-frame clones alone and lacks a portion of them. The table shows around 120,000 clones, with about 95% occurring only once. Here the sequenced sample was peripheral blood, taken on day 0 of AZD1222 vaccination. J is TRBJ2-7 and V is TRBV4-3; D might be TRBD1 (6 bases). This sequence originates from an adult in good health. CDR3 in amino acids: CAGSQEQGYEQYF. CDR3 nucleotide sequence: TGCGCCGGCAGCCAAGAACAGGGCTACGAGCAGTACTTC.